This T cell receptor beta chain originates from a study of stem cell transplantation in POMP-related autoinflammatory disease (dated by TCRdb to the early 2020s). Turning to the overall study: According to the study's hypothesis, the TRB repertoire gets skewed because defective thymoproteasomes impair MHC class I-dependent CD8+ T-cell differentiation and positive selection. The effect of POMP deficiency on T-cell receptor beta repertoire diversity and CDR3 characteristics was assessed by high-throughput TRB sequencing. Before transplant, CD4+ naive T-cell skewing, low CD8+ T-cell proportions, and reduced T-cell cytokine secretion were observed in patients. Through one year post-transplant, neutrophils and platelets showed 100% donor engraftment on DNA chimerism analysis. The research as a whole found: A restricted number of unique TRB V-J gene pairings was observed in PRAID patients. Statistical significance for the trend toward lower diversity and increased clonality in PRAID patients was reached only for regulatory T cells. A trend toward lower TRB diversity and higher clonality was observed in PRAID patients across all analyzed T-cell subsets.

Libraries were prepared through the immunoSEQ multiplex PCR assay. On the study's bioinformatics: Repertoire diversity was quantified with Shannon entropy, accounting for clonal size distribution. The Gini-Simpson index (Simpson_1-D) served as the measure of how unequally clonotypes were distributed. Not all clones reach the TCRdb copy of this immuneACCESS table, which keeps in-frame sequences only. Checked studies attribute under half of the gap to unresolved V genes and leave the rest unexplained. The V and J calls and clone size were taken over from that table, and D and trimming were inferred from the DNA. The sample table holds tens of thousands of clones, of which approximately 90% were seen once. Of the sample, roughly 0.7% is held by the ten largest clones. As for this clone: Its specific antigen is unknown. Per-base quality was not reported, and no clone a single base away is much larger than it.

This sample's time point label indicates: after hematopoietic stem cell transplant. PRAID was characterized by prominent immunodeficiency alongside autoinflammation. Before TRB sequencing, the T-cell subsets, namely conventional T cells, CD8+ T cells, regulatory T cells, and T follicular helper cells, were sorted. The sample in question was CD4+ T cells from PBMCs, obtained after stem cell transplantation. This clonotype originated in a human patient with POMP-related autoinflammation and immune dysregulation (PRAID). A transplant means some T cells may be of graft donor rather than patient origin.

In nucleotides, the sequence is TGTGCCAGCACCTCGAGGACTAGCGGGAGGGCCTCTGGTGTCCCTGAGCAGTTCTTC. Protein translation: CASTSRTSGRASGVPEQFF. In this chain, TRBV7-2 is recombined with TRBJ2-1, with TRBD2 matching 15 junction bases. After removal of 7 bases from V and 9 bases from J, the junction retains 19 bases not matched to a gene. The germline V gene specifies SGHTA as CDR1 and FQGNSA as CDR2. From the cysteine up to the phenylalanine, the CDR3 has a length of 19 residues. CDR3 DNA only is kept here, 57 bases in frame from base 1.